These 5 T cell receptor beta chains were sequenced from one sample in a study of OX40 agonist ivuxolimab in advanced cancers. The library was produced with the immunoSEQ multiplex PCR assay. TCRdb took over this immuneACCESS table, retaining in-frame rearrangements with V and J assigned. Such tables are incomplete; in checked studies, under half of the missing clones stem from an unresolved V gene, and the remainder is unexplained. The sample profile shows nearly 85,000 clones; 80% to 90% of them were found once. Of the sample, 2% is held by the ten largest clones. The sequences come from CD4+ or CD8+ T cells sorted from blood, collected in a trial of the OX40 agonist ivuxolimab. The source is an adult with an advanced solid tumor such as melanoma, head and neck, liver or kidney cancer.

Only a few counts were recorded for this clone. The rearrangement joins TRBV28 to TRBJ2-2; 10 positions match TRBD1. Germline trimming cut 6 bases from V and 4 bases from J; bases unmatched to any gene: 11. Per germline, CDR1 MDHEN and CDR2 SYDVKM. This CDR3 region has 17 residues. CDR3 sequence reads: CASSSLRGQGTTGELFF. The CDR3 DNA sequence: TGTGCCAGCAGCTCCCTCCGGGGACAGGGGACCACCGGGGAGCTGTTTTTT.

CDR3 coding DNA: TGTGCCAGCAGCTCGTACGAGAAGGACAGCTCGGACAGGGGCTACACCTTC. It specifies CASSSYEKDSSDRGYTF. The chain employs TRBV7-3 and TRBJ1-2; 7 positions agree with TRBD1. The V gene end was trimmed by 4 bases and the J gene end by 8 bases; junction bases not matched to a gene: 19. Germline V lookup: CDR1 SGHTA, CDR2 FQGTGA. This CDR3 contains 17 residues.

The chain joins TRBV5-1 to TRBJ2-1; D gene uncertain. V dropped 3 bases and J dropped 4 bases, with 11 bases sitting between them. This CDR3 has 14 amino acids. Germline V lookup: CDR1 SGHRS, CDR2 YFSETQ. Here the CDR3 DNA reads TGCGCCAGCAGCTCCTCCCTAGGGTACAATGAGCAGTTCTTC. The encoded protein is CASSSSLGYNEQFF.

The table lists this clone with a few counts. The V and J genes are TRBV9 and TRBJ1-5; TRBD1 agrees at 9 bases. The CDR3 runs 15 residues. Germline V CDR1 and CDR2: SGDLS, YYNGEE. V gave up 4 bases and J gave up 5 bases; unmatched junction bases: 7. CDR3 coding DNA: TGTGCCAGCAGCCTCCAGGGACAGGGTGATCAGCCCCAGCATTTT. It codes for CASSLQGQGDQPQHF.

Only a few counts were recorded for this clone. This chain connects TRBV9 to TRBJ2-7; 8 nucleotides match TRBD1. V shed 2 bases and J 3 bases; nucleotides not matched to a gene: 4. The CDR3 is 14 residues long. Germline V gene sequence: CDR1 SGDLS, CDR2 YYNGEE. CDR3 sequence: CASSVSGGVYEQYF. CDR3 nucleotides: TGTGCCAGCAGCGTTTCAGGGGGCGTCTACGAGCAGTACTTC.